What follows is one T cell receptor beta chain and its context. What it recognizes is unknown. The sample belongs to a study of T cells in Graves' hyperthyroidism and ophthalmopathy. Points from the study as a whole: Blood shared most expanded thyroid clonotypes above 0.001.

The investigators amplified TCR beta CDR3 regions from RNA transcripts. A set of HTBI primers served as the primers for a first-round RT-PCR of the TCR CDR3. TCRdb itself ran the multiplex PCR reads through MiXCR, one entry per CDR3 protein. In the table there are 750,000 to 900,000 distinct CDR3 sequences, about two fifths of which are singletons. Stable hyperthyroidism: no ophthalmopathy progression over 18 months of follow-up. The sample was blood. The sequence was obtained from a man between 18 and 35 years old with Graves' hyperthyroidism.

The CDR3 spells CATLGPGLTEAFF. The DNA for the CDR3 is TGTGCCACCCTGGGTCCGGGTCTCACTGAAGCTTTCTTT. The gene calls are TRBV27 and TRBJ1-1; no clear D. The CDR3 has 13 residues. V gave up 10 bases and J gave up 4 bases, with 16 bases separating them. Germline values: CDR1 MNHEY, CDR2 SMNVEV (reference sequence).